These 13 T cell receptor beta chains originate from one sample sequenced in a study of immune heterogeneity within non-small cell lung tumors. Multiplex PCR (32 V and 13 J primers) was used to amplify the TCR beta CDR3. In TCRdb, the multiplex PCR reads were re-called with MiXCR into one record per CDR3 protein. The table lists around 5,000 distinct CDR3 sequences, under 25% of them singletons. Bulk tumor gDNA, roughly 660 ng per sample, served as the TCR template. From each primary tumor, several far-apart biopsies were obtained during surgery. Patients with untreated, newly diagnosed non-small cell lung cancer underwent curative surgery. The sample consisted of lung tumor tissue. The receptors come from a woman aged 60-75 years with non-small cell lung cancer.

By frequency in the sample, this clonotype is medium-sized. In nucleotides, the CDR3 is TGTGCCAGCAGTCCGGGGACAGGGGTTCAGTCACCCCTCCACTTT. Its translation: CASSPGTGVQSPLHF. This chain uses TRBV27 with TRBJ1-6, with 10 bases fitting TRBD1. CDR1 MNHEY and CDR2 SMNVEV come from the germline V gene (reference sequence). The CDR3 consists of 15 residues. The V gene end was trimmed by 5 bases and the J gene end by 10 bases; junction bases not matched to a gene: 8.

By sample share, this clonotype is medium-sized. This sequence joins TRBV28 and TRBJ1-2; 7 bases are a match to TRBD1. The CDR3 contains 15 residues. Germline trimming cut 2 bases from V and 8 bases from J; bases unmatched to any gene: 11. Germline V gene lookup returns CDR1 MDHEN and CDR2 SYDVKM. CDR3: CASSLTGQLGYGYTF. CDR3 nucleotide sequence: TGTGCCAGCAGTTTAACGGGACAGTTGGGTTACGGCTACACCTTC.

Turning to this clonotype: A much more abundant neighbour one base away suggests this may be a read error. The chain carries TRBV28 and TRBJ1-2, with 9 nucleotides matching TRBD1. There are 13 residues in the CDR3. Losses at the gene ends were 6 bases for V and 7 bases for J; bases not matched to a gene: 6. The germline CDR1 and CDR2 sequences are MDHEN and SYDVKM. Here the CDR3 DNA reads TGTGCCAGCAGCCAGGGACAGGGATGTGGCTACACCTTC. Its protein product is CASSQGQGCGYTF.

Remarks on this clonotype: It may be a read error: a sequence one base away is much more abundant. The chain uses TRBV30 and TRBJ1-6; D gene ambiguous. The CDR3 loop spans 15 amino acids. Per germline, CDR1 GTSNPN and CDR2 SVGIG (reference sequence). Deletions cut 4 bases from V and 9 bases from J, with 19 bases between. CDR3 sequence: CAWTVQGSLGSPLHF. The DNA of the CDR3 is TGTGCCTGGACCGTTCAAGGGTCCTTGGGTTCACCCCTCCACTTT.

This clonotype appeared a single time. CDR3 in amino acids: CASSLRKGGTNEKLFF. For the CDR3, the DNA is TGTGCCAGCTCCCTACGGAAAGGGGGAACTAATGAAAAACTGTTTTTT. V usage is TRBV18 and J usage is TRBJ1-4; D possibly corresponds to TRBD1 (6 bases). Germline CDR1 is KGHSH and CDR2 is LQKENI. Trimming took off 6 bases at V and 1 base at J, with 15 bases between the two ends. The CDR3 spans 16 residues.

The genes are TRBV19 and TRBJ2-1; 7 nucleotides match TRBD2. CDR1 and CDR2 from the germline V gene are LNHDA and SQIVND (reference sequence). CDR3 length equals 15 residues. V gave up 1 base and J gave up 4 bases; unmatched junction bases: 4. In DNA, the CDR3 is TGTGCCAGTAGTATAGGCGGGAGCTATTACAATGAGCAGTTCTTC. The encoded protein is CASSIGGSYYNEQFF.

By proportion, this clonotype is medium-sized. This chain joins TRBV24-1 and TRBJ2-1; 10 positions agree with TRBD2. The CDR3 sequence is 16 residues long. V dropped 4 bases and J dropped 4; count of bases not matched to a gene: 6. Germline V gene data show CDR1 as KGHDR and CDR2 as SFDVKD. The CDR3 protein is CATSDALAGLYNEQFF. The CDR3, as DNA: TGTGCCACCAGTGACGCACTAGCGGGACTTTACAATGAGCAGTTCTTC.

In this sample, this clonotype is medium-sized (0.01 to 0.1%). The J gene is TRBJ2-2, the V gene TRBV7-3; D is undetermined. V was cut by 3 bases and J by 2 bases, with 1 base left in between. CDR1 and CDR2 (germline): SGHTA, FQGTGA. The CDR3 contains 12 residues. CDR3 region: CASSFNTGELFF. In DNA form, the CDR3 reads TGTGCCAGCAGCTTCAACACCGGGGAGCTGTTTTTT.

By share, this clonotype ranks as medium-sized. The J gene is TRBJ1-2, the V gene TRBV29-1; D possibly corresponds to TRBD1 (5 bases). CDR1 and CDR2 from the germline V gene are SQVTM and ANQGSEA. V was pared by 3 bases and J by 8 bases, with 19 bases between. The CDR3 extends over 14 amino acids. The CDR3 DNA reads TGCAGCGTTGATGGGTTGGCAGGGTCTGAGGGCTACACCTTC. This translates into CSVDGLAGSEGYTF.

V gene TRBV29-1 combines with J gene TRBJ2-3; D uncertain. V lost 1 base and J lost 0, with 5 bases in between. CDR3 size: 13 residues. Germline CDR1 reads SQVTM; CDR2 reads ANQGSEA. Here the CDR3 DNA reads TGCAGCGTTGAAGGCGGAAGCACAGATACGCAGTATTTT. Translating gives CSVEGGSTDTQYF.

Within the sample, this clonotype is medium-sized. The gene calls are TRBV14 and TRBJ2-5; D remains unclear. The germline V and J ends were trimmed by 2 bases and 2 bases, with 9 bases remaining between them. Germline V gene sequence: CDR1 SGHDN, CDR2 FVKESK. This CDR3 comprises 14 residues. CDR3 nucleotide sequence: TGTGCCAGCAGCCAAATTCCAGAACAAGAGACCCAGTACTTC. Its protein product is CASSQIPEQETQYF.

V gene TRBV18 combines with J gene TRBJ2-5; no clear D. V lost 0 bases and J lost 5, with 7 bases in between. Looked up from germline, CDR1 is KGHSH and CDR2 is LQKENI. This CDR3 has 13 residues. The CDR3 sequence is CASSPPLGETQYF. The CDR3 coding sequence is TGTGCCAGCTCACCACCGTTGGGTGAGACCCAGTACTTC.

This clonotype qualifies as medium-sized. V and J are TRBV27 and TRBJ1-3, with 7 bases fitting TRBD1. Losses at the gene ends were 6 bases for V and 3 bases for J; bases not matched to a gene: 5. CDR3 length: 14 amino acids. In germline, CDR1 is MNHEY, CDR2 SMNVEV (reference sequence). As DNA, the CDR3 is TGTGCCAGCAGAAAGACAGGGATTGGAAACACCATATATTTT. Protein sequence: CASRKTGIGNTIYF.